This passage covers 18 T cell receptor beta chains from one sample sequenced in a study of blood T cell repertoires in COVID-19. The method was immunoSEQ multiplex PCR; TCRdb's version includes in-frame clones alone and lacks a portion of them. The table records roughly 200,000 clones, around 80% of them present only once. Sequencing input: peripheral blood. The origin of the receptors is a woman of 80 years or more with active or convalescent COVID-19.

This clone was recorded once. The chain is built from TRBV5-1 and TRBJ2-5, with 11 bases identical to TRBD2. The CDR3 has 16 residues. J gave up 4 bases and V 0 bases, and 5 bases lay outside the gene matches. The germline V gene encodes CDR1 SGHRS and CDR2 YFSETQ. CDR3 amino acids: CASSLDLAGGGETQYF. Here the CDR3 DNA reads TGCGCCAGCAGCTTGGATCTAGCGGGGGGTGGAGAGACCCAGTACTTC. Looking up the rest from reference TRBV5-1 and TRBJ2-5 gives the full variable domain: KAGVTQTPRYLIKTRGQQVTLSCSPISGHRSVSWYQQTPGQGLQFLFEYFSETQRNKGNFPGRFSGRQFSNSRSEMNVSTLELGDSALYLCASSLDLAGGGETQYFGPGTRLLVL.

The chain carries TRBV7-4 and TRBJ1-2, with a tentative D call TRBD1 (5 bases). The germline gives CDR1 SGHVT, CDR2 SQSDAQ. This CDR3 spans 17 amino acids. V was trimmed by 8 bases and J by 3 bases, leaving 25 bases between them. The CDR3 DNA is TGTGCCAGCCCCGATGAGCTTTGGGGGACGGGGGACTATGGCTACACCTTC. Residues: CASPDELWGTGDYGYTF.

V gene TRBV29-1 combines with J gene TRBJ1-1, with D tentatively TRBD1 (5 bases). CDR1 and CDR2 from the germline V gene are SQVTM and ANQGSEA. With 4 bases removed from V and 1 base from J, the gap between germline ends came to 10 bases. There are 13 residues in the CDR3. CDR3 in amino acids: CSVVEGANTEAFF. CDR3 nucleotide sequence: TGCAGCGTTGTAGAAGGGGCGAACACTGAAGCTTTCTTT.

The gene calls are TRBV3-1 (or the pseudogene TRBV3-2) and TRBJ2-1, with D hard to call. In germline, CDR1 is LGHDT, CDR2 YNNKEL (reference sequence). The CDR3 is made up of 16 amino acids. V was cut by 6 bases and J by 0 bases, with 15 bases left in between. CDR3 nucleotides: TGTGCCAGCAGTCTCGAAACGGAGAGCTCCTACAATGAGCAGTTCTTC. Translated: CASSLETESSYNEQFF.

V is TRBV24-1 and J is TRBJ2-5; the match to TRBD1 covers 9 bases. The V segment lost 3 bases and the J segment 1 base; nucleotides outside the gene matches: 5. This CDR3 is built from 16 residues. The V gene's germline CDR1 is KGHDR and CDR2 SFDVKD. The CDR3 sequence: CATSDRQGVIQETQYF. CDR3 nucleotides: TGTGCCACCAGTGATCGACAGGGGGTGATCCAAGAGACCCAGTACTTC.

A few counts support this clone. The CDR3 nucleotides are TGTGCCAGCAGTGAGGTTTTCTCGGTTGAAAAACTGTTTTTT. Its protein is CASSEVFSVEKLFF. The V and J genes are TRBV2 and TRBJ1-4; no definite D call. From germline, CDR1 is SNHLY and CDR2 FYNNEI. V was pared by 3 bases and J by 7 bases, with 12 bases between. The CDR3 loop spans 14 amino acids.

This chain links TRBV4-3 with TRBJ1-2; 8 bases fit TRBD1. J gave up 4 bases and V 1 base, and 5 bases lay outside the gene matches. CDR3 size: 15 residues. Germline CDR1 is LGHNA and CDR2 is YSLEER. CDR3 sequence (DNA): TGCGCCAGCAGCCAAGGAACAGGGGGTTTCTATGGCTACACCTTC. It encodes CASSQGTGGFYGYTF.

The chain recombines TRBV19 with TRBJ1-5; D gene ambiguous. Trimming took 8 bases from V and 2 from J, leaving 13 bases between them. Per the germline V gene, CDR1 is LNHDA and CDR2 is SQIVND (reference sequence). The CDR3 runs 14 residues. Here the CDR3 reads CASSTQRGNQPQHF. Written as DNA, the CDR3 is TGTGCCAGTTCGACCCAGCGGGGCAATCAGCCCCAGCATTTT.

The chain links TRBV5-6 to TRBJ1-2, with TRBD1 as a possible D gene (6 bases). V was cut by 2 bases and J by 5 bases, with 10 bases left in between. This CDR3 has 13 amino acids. Germline lookup yields CDR1 SGHDT and CDR2 YYEEEE. CDR3 sequence: CASSFPDSYGYTF. In DNA form, the CDR3 reads TGTGCCAGCAGCTTCCCGGACAGTTATGGCTACACCTTC.

The chain joins TRBV5-1 to TRBJ2-5; 8 bases agree with TRBD2. With 4 bases clipped from V and 0 bases from J, the junction kept 8 bases outside the gene matches. There are 16 residues in the CDR3. CDR1 is SGHRS and CDR2 is YFSETQ in the germline V gene. The CDR3 loop is CASSSGLAQYQETQYF. CDR3 coding DNA: TGCGCCAGCAGCAGCGGACTAGCTCAGTACCAAGAGACCCAGTACTTC. The full variable domain, completed using reference TRBV5-1 and TRBJ2-5, is KAGVTQTPRYLIKTRGQQVTLSCSPISGHRSVSWYQQTPGQGLQFLFEYFSETQRNKGNFPGRFSGRQFSNSRSEMNVSTLELGDSALYLCASSSGLAQYQETQYFGPGTRLLVL.

V usage is TRBV6-5 and J usage is TRBJ1-1; 8 nucleotides line up with TRBD1. CDR1 is MNHEY and CDR2 is SVGAGI in the germline V gene. This CDR3 is 15 amino acids long. V shed 4 bases and J 3 bases; nucleotides not matched to a gene: 7. The CDR3 is CASSWTGRSDTEAFF. CDR3 DNA sequence: TGTGCCAGCAGTTGGACAGGGAGGTCCGACACTGAAGCTTTCTTT.

The chain has TRBV14 and TRBJ1-2; D remains unclear. Trimming took off 6 bases at V and 4 bases at J, with 12 bases between the two ends. Germline CDR1 and CDR2: SGHDN and FVKESK. This CDR3 region has 13 residues. The CDR3 spells CASRHDKTYGYTF. Here the CDR3 DNA reads TGTGCCAGCAGACATGACAAGACCTATGGCTACACCTTC.

V is TRBV6-5 and J is TRBJ1-2, with D maybe TRBD1 (5 bases). This CDR3 comprises 14 residues. The V end was cut by 0 bases, the J end by 7 bases, with 12 bases between. Germline CDR1 MNHEY, CDR2 SVGAGI. CDR3: CASSYSGGVSGYTF. For the CDR3, the DNA is TGTGCCAGCAGTTACTCGGGGGGGGTTAGTGGCTACACCTTC.

This clone has only a few counts. The rearrangement links TRBV29-1 to TRBJ1-1, with D possibly TRBD1 on 5 matching bases. Between the trimmed V and J ends, which lost 7 bases and 1 base, there was a span of 13 bases. The CDR3 length is 13 residues. The germline V gene encodes CDR1 SQVTM and CDR2 ANQGSEA. The CDR3 sequence is CSASQGTNTEAFF. DNA for the CDR3: TGCAGCGCCAGCCAGGGAACGAACACTGAAGCTTTCTTT.

This clone was picked up one time. This rearrangement joins TRBV4-2 to TRBJ1-1; D not certain. CDR3 length equals 14 residues. Germline lookup yields CDR1 LGHNA and CDR2 YNFKEQ. With 0 bases removed from V and 6 bases from J, the gap between germline ends came to 11 bases. In DNA form, the CDR3 reads TGTGCCAGCAGCCAAGATCACGGGTTGGCTGAAGCTTTCTTT. It encodes CASSQDHGLAEAFF.

V gene TRBV28 combines with J gene TRBJ1-5; a weak D match, TRBD1 (6 bases). CDR3 length equals 13 residues. With 6 bases removed from V and 7 bases from J, the gap between germline ends came to 13 bases. Germline CDR1 reads MDHEN; CDR2 reads SYDVKM. The CDR3 here is CASRNTGTQPQHF. In DNA, the CDR3 is TGTGCCAGCAGGAACACAGGGACGCAGCCCCAGCATTTT.

This chain uses TRBV6-1 with TRBJ1-1; D possibly corresponds to TRBD1 (6 bases). Trimming cost V 1 base and J 2 bases, with 11 bases left between them. The germline V gene encodes CDR1 MNHNS and CDR2 SASEGT. This CDR3 contains 15 residues. This chain's CDR3 is CASSEVMGANTEAFF. Written as DNA, the CDR3 is TGTGCCAGCAGTGAAGTCATGGGGGCTAACACTGAAGCTTTCTTT.

The chain recombines TRBV6-5 with TRBJ1-2; no clear D gene. This CDR3 comprises 13 residues. Germline V gene sequence: CDR1 MNHEY, CDR2 SVGAGI. Trimming took 3 bases from V and 4 from J, leaving 9 bases between them. The CDR3 bases are TGTGCCAGCAGTTATAGGCAGGCCTATGGCTACACCTTC. Translating gives CASSYRQAYGYTF.